The 32 T cell receptor beta chains below all came from one sample that was sequenced in a study of regulatory T cells in long-lasting Graves disease. As for time point: newly diagnosed GD, antithyroid drugs for less than 3 months. Construction of the TCR library relied on RNA isolated from PBMCs. According to the study, TCR beta libraries were built with iRepertoire HTBI primers and CDR3-region Arm-PCR. TCRdb called the multiplex PCR reads again in MiXCR, with one record for every CDR3 protein. The sample lists fewer than 400,000 distinct CDR3 sequences, under 20% occurring once. This sample comprised peripheral blood mononuclear cells (PBMCs), obtained at new diagnosis, from a patient treated with antithyroid drugs. Receptors were obtained from a female donor with Graves disease.

This clonotype was seen repeatedly, ten times or more. The gene calls are TRBV2 and TRBJ1-5; D possibly corresponds to TRBD1 (6 bases). The CDR3 totals 16 residues. CDR1 is SNHLY and CDR2 is FYNNEI in the germline V gene. Trimming shortened V by 0 bases and J by 0 bases, and 9 bases separated the two germline ends. The CDR3 protein is CASSEAGHGSNQPQHF. Written as DNA, the CDR3 is TGTGCCAGCAGTGAAGCGGGACATGGTAGCAATCAGCCCCAGCATTTT.

Ten or more counts support this clonotype. The chain uses TRBV28 and TRBJ1-1; 7 bases map to TRBD1. The V gene end was trimmed by 3 bases and the J gene end by 11 bases; junction bases not matched to a gene: 9. Germline loops: CDR1 MDHEN, CDR2 SYDVKM. The CDR3 has 13 amino acids. In DNA, the CDR3 is TGTGCCAGCAGTTTCTCAGGGGGAGGTCGGGCTTTCTTT. This gives the protein CASSFSGGGRAFF.

At least ten counts were recorded for this clonotype. The genes are TRBV7-9 and TRBJ2-2; D could derive from TRBD1 or TRBD2 (5 bases each). Per germline, CDR1 SEHNR and CDR2 FQNEAQ (reference sequence). This CDR3 spans 14 amino acids. V was trimmed by 7 bases and J by 6 bases, leaving 15 bases between them. In DNA form, the CDR3 reads TGTGCCAGCACTGGCGCTGGGGGACCCGGGGAGCTGTTTTTT. It specifies CASTGAGGPGELFF.

In this sample, this clonotype turned up many times. The chain joins TRBV30 to TRBJ1-4; perhaps TRBD1 as D (5 bases). V lost 0 bases and J lost 7, with 9 bases in between. This CDR3 has 13 residues. Germline lookup yields CDR1 GTSNPN and CDR2 SVGIG (reference sequence). The chain's CDR3 is CAWSVLQGEKLFF. In DNA, the CDR3 is TGTGCCTGGAGTGTCTTGCAGGGTGAAAAACTGTTTTTT.

The V call is TRBV11-2, the J call TRBJ1-1; no clear D. The length of the CDR3 is 14 residues. Germline V lookup: CDR1 SGHAT, CDR2 FQNNGV. The V end lost 6 bases, the J end lost 1 base, and 12 bases lay between the germline ends. Written as DNA, the CDR3 is TGTGCCAGCAGTTTTACCAGGACGAACACTGAAGCTTTCTTT. This encodes CASSFTRTNTEAFF.

This clonotype has ten or more counts. The chain joins TRBV10-3 to TRBJ1-1; 9 bases are a match to TRBD1. In germline, CDR1 is ENHRY, CDR2 SYGVKD. This CDR3 has 16 amino acids. V shed 2 bases and J 6 bases; nucleotides not matched to a gene: 10. The CDR3, as DNA: TGTGCCATCAGTGAGGAAACAGGGGGCGGTTGGGCTGAAGCTTTCTTT. It encodes CAISEETGGGWAEAFF.

This clonotype appeared many times. V gene TRBV10-3 combines with J gene TRBJ1-1; tentatively, D is TRBD1 (5 bases). CDR1 and CDR2 (germline): ENHRY, SYGVKD. V lost 6 bases, J lost 1 base, and 12 bases lay in between. CDR3 length: 14 amino acids. As DNA, the CDR3 is TGTGCCATCAGAGACATTGGGGGGAACACTGAAGCTTTCTTT. Protein: CAIRDIGGNTEAFF.

This clonotype is a singleton in its sample. This chain connects TRBV2 to TRBJ1-5; D gene uncertain. Trimming cost V 1 base and J 0 bases, with 7 bases left between them. This CDR3 is built from 15 residues. CDR1 is SNHLY, CDR2 FYNNEI, per germline. The DNA for the CDR3 is TGTGCCAGCAGTGAAGGGTCTAATAGCAATCAGCCCCAGCATTTT. Protein: CASSEGSNSNQPQHF.

The gene calls are TRBV9 and TRBJ1-2, with TRBD1 identical over 7 bases. From germline, CDR1 is SGDLS and CDR2 YYNGEE. CDR3 length equals 16 residues. After removal of 0 bases from V and 1 base from J, the junction contained 6 bases not matched to a gene. The CDR3 DNA sequence: TGTGCCAGCAGCGTAGGGGACAGTACAAATAACTATGGCTACACCTTC. Translating gives CASSVGDSTNNYGYTF.

V and J are TRBV7-9 and TRBJ2-3; 9 bases fit TRBD2. The CDR3 contains 17 residues. J lost 2 bases, V lost 2 bases, and 8 bases had no gene match. The germline V gene encodes CDR1 SEHNR and CDR2 FQNEAQ (reference sequence). CDR3 nucleotides: TGTGCCAGCAGCTTAAGACCTAGCGGGATCGCCACAGATACGCAGTATTTT. This codes for CASSLRPSGIATDTQYF.

This clonotype came up once. A much larger clone differs by one base, so this may be a read error. The genes are TRBV3-1 and TRBJ2-1, with D unclear. Germline V gives CDR1 LGHDT, CDR2 YNNKEL (reference sequence). Trimming pared 5 bases from V and 9 bases from J, leaving 14 bases between. The CDR3 loop spans 13 amino acids. The CDR3 nucleotides are TGTGCCAGCAGCTTTGACACTGAGGCTGAGCAGTTCTTC. Residues: CASSFDTEAEQFF.

The chain employs TRBV7-9 and TRBJ2-5; maybe TRBD1 (5 bases). This CDR3 is 14 amino acids long. Germline CDR1 and CDR2: SEHNR and FQNEAQ (reference sequence). Between the trimmed V and J ends, which lost 5 bases and 0 bases, there was a span of 10 bases. Written as DNA, the CDR3 is TGTGCCAGCAGCCTACAGGAGTACCAAGAGACCCAGTACTTC. Protein sequence: CASSLQEYQETQYF.

This clonotype has ten or more counts. The gene calls are TRBV7-9 and TRBJ2-1; no firm D call. The CDR3 extends over 15 amino acids. V shed 0 bases and J shed 3 bases, with 9 bases lying between them. Looked up from germline, CDR1 is SEHNR and CDR2 is FQNEAQ (reference sequence). DNA for the CDR3: TGTGCCAGCAGCTTAGCAGGGAATAACTACAATGAGCAGTTCTTC. This translates into CASSLAGNNYNEQFF.

This clonotype has only a few counts. The chain is built from TRBV7-9 and TRBJ2-5, with TRBD2 matching 9 bases. J was trimmed by 2 bases and V by 7 bases; bases with no gene match: 8. The CDR3 has 15 residues. Germline V gene lookup returns CDR1 SEHNR and CDR2 FQNEAQ (reference sequence). Here the CDR3 DNA reads TGTGCCAGCACCCGGGCGGGGGGGGCACAAGAGACCCAGTACTTC. This gives the protein CASTRAGGAQETQYF.

The gene calls are TRBV28 and TRBJ2-7; D might be TRBD2 (5 bases). Germline V lookup: CDR1 MDHEN, CDR2 SYDVKM. V gave up 9 bases and J gave up 2 bases, with 20 bases separating them. The CDR3 has 15 amino acids. The DNA of the CDR3 is TGTGCCAGTAGTCCGGGGTATACCACCCCCTACGAGCAGTACTTC. This gives the protein CASSPGYTTPYEQYF. The full variable domain, in which reference TRBV28 and TRBJ2-7 provide the parts outside the CDR3, is DVKVTQSSRYLVKRTGEKVFLECVQDMDHENMFWYRQDPGLGLRLIYFSYDVKMKEKGDIPEGYSVSREKKERFSLILESASTNQTSMYLCASSPGYTTPYEQYFGPGTRLTVT.

This chain links TRBV12-3 or TRBV12-4 with TRBJ1-4, with D uncertain. Trimming stripped 4 bases from V and 0 bases from J, with 9 bases between. The CDR3 totals 15 residues. The CDR3 loop reads CASSSSAATNEKLFF. The CDR3 nucleotides read TGTGCCAGCAGTTCCTCAGCTGCAACTAATGAAAAACTGTTTTTT.

This clonotype was seen repeatedly, ten times or more. One junction end does not reproduce the germline sequence, and a read error may be involved. This chain joins TRBV20-1 and TRBJ2-2, with TRBD1 as a possible D gene (6 bases). Per germline, CDR1 DFQATT and CDR2 SNEGSKA (reference sequence). The CDR3 runs to 9 residues. The CDR3 nucleotides read TGCAGTGCTCGGGGCAAGAGGGGGTTT. It specifies CSARGKRGF.

In its sample, this clonotype was seen a few times. The J gene is TRBJ2-1, the V gene TRBV18, with D possibly matching TRBD2 (6 bases). The V end was cut by 3 bases, the J end by 6 bases, with 12 bases between. This CDR3 has 14 residues. Germline lookup yields CDR1 KGHSH and CDR2 LQKENI. This chain's CDR3 is CASSPGEARNEQFF. The CDR3 nucleotides are TGTGCCAGCTCACCCGGGGAGGCCCGCAATGAGCAGTTCTTC.

This clonotype has ten or more counts. The gene calls are TRBV19 and TRBJ2-1; 11 nucleotides agree with TRBD2. V was pared by 6 bases and J by 2 bases, with 3 bases of the junction left unmatched. This CDR3 is built from 15 residues. Germline V gives CDR1 LNHDA, CDR2 SQIVND (reference sequence). The CDR3 reads CASSGLAGAYNEQFF. The CDR3 region has the DNA TGTGCCAGTAGCGGACTAGCGGGTGCCTACAATGAGCAGTTCTTC.

This clonotype has a count of ten or more. The chain carries TRBV7-2 and TRBJ1-2; 8 positions match TRBD1. V lost 6 bases and J lost 5; bases outside the gene matches: 11. Germline CDR1 reads SGHTA; CDR2 reads FQGNSA. This CDR3 comprises 15 residues. The CDR3 region has the DNA TGTGCCAGCAGGGACAGGGATGTCGGGGATTATGGCTACACCTTC. Amino acid sequence: CASRDRDVGDYGYTF.

There are many counts of this clonotype. This chain connects TRBV29-1 to TRBJ2-1; possible D gene TRBD1, 5 bases. V was pared by 2 bases and J by 3 bases, with 11 bases between. Germline V gene data show CDR1 as SQVTM and CDR2 as ANQGSEA. The CDR3 is made up of 14 amino acids. The DNA for the CDR3 is TGCAGCGTTGAATTGACAGACGACTACAATGAGCAGTTCTTC. It specifies CSVELTDDYNEQFF.

This clonotype was found many times. The rearrangement links TRBV6-1 to TRBJ2-3; D possibly corresponds to TRBD2 (5 bases). Germline V gene data show CDR1 as MNHNS and CDR2 as SASEGT. This CDR3 contains 15 residues. The V end was cut by 6 bases, the J end by 4 bases, with 17 bases between. The CDR3 sequence: CASRRFGGSADTQYF. Here the CDR3 DNA reads TGTGCCAGCAGGAGGTTTGGAGGTAGTGCAGATACGCAGTATTTT.

The sample holds one count of this clonotype. One base away lies a much larger clone, so this may be a sequencing read error. The genes are TRBV11-2 and TRBJ2-7, with 8 bases identical to TRBD2. The CDR3 consists of 15 residues. The V gene's germline CDR1 is SGHAT and CDR2 FQNNGV. CDR3 sequence (DNA): TGTGCCTGCAGCTTACTACTAGCGGACCTCTACGAGCAGTACTTC. Translated, it gives CACSLLLADLYEQYF.

This clonotype was picked up many times. V gene TRBV6-1 combines with J gene TRBJ2-5; D gene ambiguous. Germline V gene lookup returns CDR1 MNHNS and CDR2 SASEGT. CDR3 size: 9 residues. Trimming took off 6 bases at V and 4 bases at J, with 0 bases between the two ends. CDR3 loop: CASRETQYF. DNA of the CDR3: TGTGCCAGCAGAGAGACCCAGTACTTC.

V is TRBV7-9 and J is TRBJ2-7; D is perhaps TRBD1 or TRBD2 (5 bases each). The CDR3 runs to 15 residues. Trimming took off 5 bases at V and 7 bases at J, with 21 bases between the two ends. The germline gives CDR1 SEHNR, CDR2 FQNEAQ (reference sequence). CDR3 sequence (DNA): TGTGCCAGCAGCCCCTCCCAGGGACCCTGGGGAGAGCAGTACTTC. Translated: CASSPSQGPWGEQYF. Together with reference TRBV7-9 and TRBJ2-7, the CDR3 gives the full variable domain: DTGVSQNPRHKITKRGQNVTFRCDPISEHNRLYWYRQTLGQGPEFLTYFQNEAQLEKSRLLSDRFSAERPKGSFSTLEIQRTEQGDSAMYLCASSPSQGPWGEQYFGPGTRLTVT.

This clonotype showed up just a few times. The chain combines TRBV12-3 or TRBV12-4 with TRBJ2-3, with D possibly TRBD1 on 6 matching bases. The CDR3 is 12 amino acids. Deletions cut 1 base from V and 11 bases from J, with 10 bases between. The CDR3 loop is CASSLEQGRQYF. The CDR3 bases are TGTGCCAGCAGTTTAGAACAGGGAAGGCAGTATTTT.

This clonotype was picked up many times. The chain couples TRBV2 to TRBJ1-1; TRBD1 aligns across 10 bases. Germline V CDR1 and CDR2: SNHLY, FYNNEI. This CDR3 spans 17 amino acids. The J segment lost 2 bases and the V segment lost 5 bases, leaving 11 bases of the junction unmatched. CDR3 protein: CASSLDRGLRGNTEAFF. CDR3 nucleotide sequence: TGTGCCAGCAGTTTAGACAGGGGGCTGCGGGGAAACACTGAAGCTTTCTTT. Complete variable domain (other parts from reference TRBV2 and TRBJ1-1): EPEVTQTPSHQVTQMGQEVILRCVPISNHLYFYWYRQILGQKVEFLVSFYNNEISEKSEIFDDQFSVERPDGSNFTLKIRSTKLEDSAMYFCASSLDRGLRGNTEAFFGQGTRLTVV.

This clonotype was seen many times. The chain uses TRBV28 and TRBJ1-1; D not resolved. Germline V gene data show CDR1 as MDHEN and CDR2 as SYDVKM. The CDR3 loop spans 13 amino acids. Trimming cost V 1 base and J 6 bases, with 9 bases left between them. The CDR3 nucleotides are TGTGCCAGCAGTTTATCTAGGGTTGCTGAAGCTTTCTTT. Its protein is CASSLSRVAEAFF.

Details on this clonotype: Given a much more abundant clone one base away, this may be a read error. This chain connects TRBV5-1 to TRBJ1-1; 10 bases agree with TRBD1. The CDR3 runs 16 residues. Germline values: CDR1 SGHRS, CDR2 YFSETQ. CDR3 in DNA: TGCGCCAGCAGCTTGGCGGGACAGGGGATGAACACTGAAGCTTCCTTT. This translates into CASSLAGQGMNTEASF.

The V gene is TRBV5-1, the J gene TRBJ2-3, with 8 nucleotides matching TRBD1. Trimming removed 3 bases from V and 6 bases from J; junction bases left unmatched: 15. In germline, CDR1 is SGHRS, CDR2 YFSETQ. This CDR3 is built from 17 residues. The CDR3: CASSWSPGTGIMDTQYF. The DNA of the CDR3 is TGCGCCAGCAGCTGGAGCCCCGGGACAGGCATCATGGATACGCAGTATTTT.

The rearrangement links TRBV6-2 or TRBV6-3 to TRBJ1-2, with D perhaps matching TRBD1 (6 bases). V gave up 0 bases and J gave up 3 bases, with 11 bases separating them. In germline, CDR1 is MNHEY, CDR2 SVGEGT. The CDR3 totals 15 residues. DNA of the CDR3: TGTGCCAGCAGTTACTCGCCAGGGGCCTACTATGGCTACACCTTC. Translation gives CASSYSPGAYYGYTF.

Only one count was recorded for this clonotype. V is TRBV7-9 and J is TRBJ2-7; 10 bases fit TRBD1. This CDR3 comprises 17 residues. V trimming: 2 bases; J trimming: 5 bases; junction bases outside the gene matches: 12. The germline gives CDR1 SEHNR, CDR2 FQNEAQ (reference sequence). The chain's CDR3 is CASSLRLKGTGVHEQYF. The CDR3 nucleotides are TGTGCCAGCAGCTTAAGATTGAAAGGGACAGGGGTACACGAGCAGTACTTC.